The subject of this entry is one TCR beta chain. This entry comes from a study of shared clonotypes between healthy human individuals. This CDR3 has 17 residues. Naive CD8 cells, CD45RO-negative and positively selected for CCR7, excluded terminally differentiated effector memory CD45RA+ cells. Data came from immunoSEQ multiplex PCR; TCRdb stores just in-frame clones and leaves some out. The table lists 1.5 million to 2.5 million clones, roughly 95% of them singletons. Sequencing was carried out using naive CD8+ T cells sorted from blood. The chain carries TRBV21-1 and TRBJ2-7. TRBV21-1 is shown as a pseudogene. The origin of this receptor is a man younger than 35 in good health. Written as DNA, the CDR3 is TGTGCCAGCAGCAAAGCGCGGGCAGGGTGTGGGATGGGCGAGCAGTACTTC. It yields the protein CASSKARAGCGMGEQYF.